The 30 T cell receptor beta chains presented below share a single source sample, sequenced in a study of T-cell memory formation after mild COVID-19. TCRdb recomputed calls from the 5' RACE reads with MiXCR, one row per CDR3 protein. The sample lists a few hundred thousand distinct CDR3 sequences, 13% to 15% occurring once. The sequenced sample consisted of PBMCs or a T cell subset sorted from them (not recorded which). All receptors derive from a man aged 18 to 30 who had mild COVID-19 (a few samples of this study predate the infection). Cell type and time point are not known.

The chain uses TRBV5-1 and TRBJ1-1; 11 bases match TRBD1. The CDR3 covers 16 residues. Germline V gene data show CDR1 as SGHRS and CDR2 as YFSETQ. The ends lost 0 bases at V and 3 bases at J; junction bases unmatched: 4. The CDR3 reads CASSLARGQGDTEAFF. CDR3 bases: TGCGCCAGCAGCTTGGCCAGGGGACAGGGGGACACTGAAGCTTTCTTT.

This clonotype was observed a handful of times. The chain combines TRBV20-1 with TRBJ2-7, with D perhaps TRBD2 (7 bases). CDR1 DFQATT and CDR2 SNEGSKA come from the germline V gene (reference sequence). The CDR3 runs 14 residues. V lost 3 bases to trimming and J lost 7 bases, with 19 bases between them. CDR3 sequence reads: CSARDPIQGGEQYV. The CDR3 DNA sequence: TGCAGTGCTAGGGATCCGATACAGGGAGGGGAGCAGTACGTC.

This clonotype was seen a few times. The V and J genes are TRBV4-1 and TRBJ2-3; no clear D gene. The germline CDR1 and CDR2 sequences are MGHRA and YSYEKL. The CDR3 extends over 15 amino acids. The V end was cut by 1 base, the J end by 4 bases, with 12 bases between. The CDR3, as DNA: TGCGCCAGCAGCCAAGGCAGGTCGTACGCAGATACGCAGTATTTT. Amino acids: CASSQGRSYADTQYF.

This clonotype came up many times. DNA of the CDR3: TGTGCCAGCAGCCAGACTGTGCAGGCGGGATCTGGGGCCAACGTCCTGACTTTC. Its protein product is CASSQTVQAGSGANVLTF. The V and J genes are TRBV4-2 and TRBJ2-6, with D maybe TRBD2 (6 bases). CDR1 LGHNA and CDR2 YNFKEQ come from the germline V gene. CDR3 length: 18 amino acids. V shed 3 bases and J shed 1 base, with 16 bases lying between them.

The table lists this clonotype with a few counts. V usage is TRBV10-3 and J usage is TRBJ1-2; D might be TRBD1 (6 bases). V was clipped by 6 bases and J by 7 bases, with 18 bases between them. This CDR3 contains 14 residues. The germline gives CDR1 ENHRY, CDR2 SYGVKD. The CDR3 coding sequence is TGTGCCATCAGCCAGGGGAAAAAAATAGGTGGCTACACCTTC. Translated: CAISQGKKIGGYTF.

V usage is TRBV29-1 and J usage is TRBJ2-5; 12 nucleotides line up with TRBD2. This CDR3 has 15 amino acids. Germline-derived CDR1 and CDR2 are SQVTM and ANQGSEA. J was trimmed by 5 bases and V by 1 base; bases with no gene match: 5. The CDR3 region has the DNA TGCAGCGTTGAAGGGACTAGCGGGGTGTTGGAGACCCAGTACTTC. Residues: CSVEGTSGVLETQYF.

This sequence joins TRBV7-9 and TRBJ2-3; TRBD1 or TRBD2 may be the D gene (5 bases each). V gave up 5 bases and J gave up 7 bases, with 22 bases separating them. Germline V gives CDR1 SEHNR, CDR2 FQNEAQ (reference sequence). The CDR3 extends over 16 amino acids. The CDR3 sequence is CASSPPPGRPRNTQYF. In DNA form, the CDR3 reads TGTGCCAGCAGCCCCCCCCCGGGACGCCCAAGGAATACGCAGTATTTT.

This clonotype was seen ten or more times. J is TRBJ2-5 and V is TRBV6-2 or TRBV6-3; 7 bases agree with TRBD1. The CDR3 sequence is 13 residues long. V was pared by 6 bases and J by 5 bases, with 6 bases of the junction left unmatched. Germline CDR1 and CDR2: MNHEY and SVGEGT. CDR3 protein: CASSDRVRETQYF. The CDR3 coding sequence is TGTGCCAGCAGCGACAGGGTGCGGGAGACCCAGTACTTC.

The V and J genes are TRBV20-1 and TRBJ2-5, with D maybe TRBD2 (5 bases). CDR3 length: 16 amino acids. Germline V gene sequence: CDR1 DFQATT, CDR2 SNEGSKA (reference sequence). Trimming stripped 1 base from V and 0 bases from J, with 15 bases between. The CDR3 loop is CSARAGVGMYQETQYF. CDR3 coding DNA: TGCAGTGCTAGAGCCGGGGTAGGGATGTACCAAGAGACCCAGTACTTC.

The chain has TRBV6-1 and TRBJ2-7; perhaps TRBD1 as D (6 bases). CDR1 is MNHNS, CDR2 SASEGT, per germline. This CDR3 has 15 amino acids. V dropped 6 bases and J dropped 0 bases, with 15 bases sitting between them. The CDR3 loop reads CASSRDRSSSYEQYF. CDR3 coding DNA: TGTGCCAGCAGCCGTGACAGGTCCAGCTCCTACGAGCAGTACTTC.

This clonotype was seen repeatedly, ten times or more. The genes are TRBV12-3 or TRBV12-4 and TRBJ2-5, with D perhaps matching TRBD2 (6 bases). Between the trimmed V and J ends, which lost 4 bases and 4 bases, there was a span of 10 bases. The CDR3 extends over 13 amino acids. DNA of the CDR3: TGTGCCAGCAGTTGGGGACTGGGAGAGACCCAGTACTTC. This sequence encodes CASSWGLGETQYF.

This clonotype showed up just a few times. V gene TRBV5-1 combines with J gene TRBJ1-1, with D perhaps TRBD1 (5 bases). Trimming took 5 bases from V and 0 from J, leaving 17 bases between them. In germline, CDR1 is SGHRS, CDR2 YFSETQ. The CDR3 has 16 amino acids. The CDR3 nucleotides are TGCGCCAGCAGGCGGGGGGGGGGAACGATGAACACTGAAGCTTTCTTT. It encodes CASRRGGGTMNTEAFF.

This clonotype was recorded at least ten times. The rearrangement links TRBV6-2 or TRBV6-3 to TRBJ2-1; D is uncertain. V lost 6 bases to trimming and J lost 9 bases, with 18 bases between them. The CDR3 is 14 residues long. Germline V CDR1 and CDR2: MNHEY, SVGEGT. CDR3 nucleotides: TGTGCCAGCAGGTTATTCTCCGGGTGGGGTGAGCAGTTCTTC. Its translation is CASRLFSGWGEQFF.

This clonotype showed up just a few times. The V and J genes are TRBV9 and TRBJ2-1, with D tentatively TRBD2 (6 bases). Deletions cut 4 bases from V and 5 bases from J, with 16 bases between. The CDR3 length is 15 residues. Germline assignment: CDR1 SGDLS and CDR2 YYNGEE. The CDR3 region is CASSKSGLPDNEQFF. For the CDR3, the DNA is TGTGCCAGCAGCAAATCGGGACTGCCCGACAATGAGCAGTTCTTC.

This chain links TRBV4-1 with TRBJ2-7, with D possibly matching TRBD1 (6 bases). V was trimmed by 1 base and J by 6 bases, leaving 16 bases between them. This CDR3 is 15 amino acids long. Per germline, CDR1 MGHRA and CDR2 YSYEKL. In DNA form, the CDR3 reads TGCGCCAGCAGCCAAGGCCCCTGGGACATCCGCGAGCAGTACTTC. Translating it yields CASSQGPWDIREQYF.

A few counts support this clonotype. J is TRBJ1-1 and V is TRBV20-1; D call uncertain. Germline CDR1 is DFQATT and CDR2 is SNEGSKA (reference sequence). The V and J ends lost 3 bases and 1 base respectively, with 15 bases between them. The CDR3 has 15 residues. CDR3 coding DNA: TGCAGTGCTAGGAGCGGACTCGAACCGAACACTGAAGCTTTCTTT. Encoded protein: CSARSGLEPNTEAFF.

In this sample, this clonotype turned up a few times. This chain uses TRBV27 with TRBJ1-2, with no clear D. The CDR3 length is 12 residues. The V and J ends lost 5 bases and 8 bases respectively, with 12 bases between them. Germline V gene data show CDR1 as MNHEY and CDR2 as SMNVEV (reference sequence). The CDR3 coding sequence is TGTGCCAGCAGTCCGCTTGGGAGGGGCTACACCTTC. Encoded protein: CASSPLGRGYTF.

This clonotype was seen many times. V is TRBV12-3 or TRBV12-4 and J is TRBJ2-1; possibly TRBD1 for D (5 bases). The CDR3 sequence is 14 residues long. V was shortened by 5 bases and J by 7 bases, with 15 bases between the two germline ends. The DNA for the CDR3 is TGTGCCAGCAGTCCCCGCTCCCCAGGGAATGAGCAGTTCTTC. Translating gives CASSPRSPGNEQFF.

This clonotype has ten or more counts. V usage is TRBV6-2 or TRBV6-3 and J usage is TRBJ2-1; no clear D gene. CDR3 length: 14 residues. The germline gives CDR1 MNHEY, CDR2 SVGEGT. Trimming left V 0 bases short and J 4 bases short, with 7 bases between. CDR3 DNA: TGTGCCAGCAGTTACTCAATTAGTTACAATGAGCAGTTCTTC. The encoded protein is CASSYSISYNEQFF.

This clonotype occurred a few times. The chain has TRBV5-1 and TRBJ1-1; D perhaps matches TRBD1 (5 bases). The CDR3 sequence is 13 residues long. Germline CDR1 and CDR2: SGHRS and YFSETQ. The CDR3 DNA reads TGCGCGACTCGAGGGGAGACGAACACTGAAGCTTTCTTT. Translating gives CATRGETNTEAFF.

This clonotype was seen a handful of times. The chain carries TRBV27 and TRBJ2-3, with D possibly being TRBD2 (6 bases). CDR1 is MNHEY, CDR2 SMNVEV, per germline (reference sequence). The CDR3 sequence is 14 residues long. V dropped 5 bases and J dropped 10 bases, with 19 bases sitting between them. The CDR3 spells CASSEGLASGSQYF. CDR3 nucleotide sequence: TGTGCCAGCAGTGAGGGACTGGCCTCCGGATCGCAGTATTTT.

This clonotype was detected a few times. The CDR3 DNA reads as TGTGCCAGCAGTTACTACCCCGAGGCGCTCTATGGCTACACCTTC. Its protein product is CASSYYPEALYGYTF. The rearrangement uses TRBV6-2 or TRBV6-3 and TRBJ1-2; D uncertain. V was trimmed by 1 base and J by 4 bases, leaving 13 bases between them. The CDR3 sequence is 15 residues long. CDR1 is MNHEY and CDR2 is SVGEGT in the germline V gene.

The V and J genes are TRBV19 and TRBJ2-7, with TRBD2 identical over 13 bases. The CDR3 is 17 residues long. Germline V lookup: CDR1 LNHDA, CDR2 SQIVND (reference sequence). J gave up 0 bases and V 3 bases, and 5 bases lay outside the gene matches. CDR3 nucleotide sequence: TGTGCCAGTAGTATCGGGACTAGCGGGGAAAGCTCCTACGAGCAGTACTTC. Protein: CASSIGTSGESSYEQYF.

This clonotype has more than one count but fewer than ten. This sequence joins TRBV4-3 and TRBJ1-2; 7 bases match TRBD1. J was trimmed by 7 bases and V by 1 base; bases with no gene match: 9. The CDR3 runs 15 residues. Germline assignment: CDR1 LGHNA and CDR2 YSLEER. The DNA of the CDR3 is TGCGCCAGCAGCCAAGCGGGACAGCCACGCCTTGGCTACACCTTC. This encodes CASSQAGQPRLGYTF.

This clonotype showed up just a few times. V is TRBV5-1 and J is TRBJ2-7; a possible D gene is TRBD2 (5 bases). Trimming cost V 6 bases and J 3 bases, with 19 bases left between them. From germline, CDR1 is SGHRS and CDR2 YFSETQ. The CDR3 spans 15 residues. CDR3: CASTPSRQRDYEQYV. The CDR3 DNA follows: TGCGCCAGCACCCCTAGTAGGCAGAGGGACTACGAGCAGTACGTC.

V is TRBV6-5 and J is TRBJ2-5; D perhaps matches TRBD2 (5 bases). Trimming cost V 6 bases and J 2 bases, with 7 bases left between them. Germline lookup yields CDR1 MNHEY and CDR2 SVGAGI. There are 12 residues in the CDR3. CDR3 nucleotide sequence: TGTGCCAGCAGGGGAGAACAAGAGACCCAGTACTTC. This translates into CASRGEQETQYF.

This clonotype was observed at least ten times. The chain uses TRBV12-3 or TRBV12-4 and TRBJ1-2, with TRBD1 as a possible D gene (6 bases). CDR3 length: 19 residues. V was cut by 3 bases and J by 6 bases, with 29 bases left in between. The DNA for the CDR3 is TGTGCCAGCAGTTTCTCAGCTCCGGGGGCTGACGGGGGTTTTAATGGCTACACCTTC. It specifies CASSFSAPGADGGFNGYTF.

This clonotype was recorded many times. The chain is built from TRBV5-1 and TRBJ2-1, with 9 bases matching TRBD1. Germline trimming cut 1 base from V and 5 bases from J; bases unmatched to any gene: 7. Germline loops: CDR1 SGHRS, CDR2 YFSETQ. The CDR3 is 16 amino acids. CDR3 bases: TGCGCCAGCAGCTTGCCTACAGGGGGCCTTAACAATGAGCAGTTCTTC. Translation gives CASSLPTGGLNNEQFF.

The chain is built from TRBV29-1 and TRBJ1-1; D ambiguous. The CDR3 has 13 amino acids. V was trimmed by 5 bases and J by 7 bases, leaving 17 bases between them. Germline V CDR1 and CDR2: SQVTM, ANQGSEA. CDR3 bases: TGCAGCGTTCGAGAGATCACCGATGGTGAAGCTTTCTTT. It encodes CSVREITDGEAFF.

CDR3 bases: TGTGCCAGCAGTGAATGGTCCTCTGGGGGGAACGACGGCTACACCTTC. Protein: CASSEWSSGGNDGYTF. The genes are TRBV25-1 and TRBJ1-2, with D possibly being TRBD1 (5 bases). Germline loops: CDR1 MGHDK, CDR2 SYGVNS. V shed 1 base and J shed 8 bases, with 20 bases lying between them. This CDR3 region has 16 residues.